This TCR beta chain was captured by sequencing in a study of OX40 agonist ivuxolimab in advanced cancers. Describing the broader study: Ivuxolimab was a fully human IgG2 agonistic monoclonal antibody targeting the costimulatory receptor OX40 (CD134). Intravenous ivuxolimab was administered to patients every 2 weeks at six dose levels: 0.01, 0.1, 0.3, 1.5, 3 and 10 mg/kg. Of the approximately 53 patients in dose escalation, about 20 had hepatocellular carcinoma, approximately 15 had melanoma, 9 had renal cell carcinoma and 9 had head and neck cancer. The dose-escalation cohort was approximately 83% male with a mean age of around 64 years, ranging from roughly 23 to 80. Prior anti-PD-1, anti-PD-L1 or anti-CTLA-4 therapy was permitted, and 40% of dose-escalation patients had received checkpoint inhibitors. Partial responses occurred in three dose-escalation patients: two with cutaneous melanoma and one with hepatocellular carcinoma. The point of sequencing TCRbeta in the periphery was to test whether ivuxolimab changed TCR sequence diversity and drove clonal T-cell expansion. The paper describes the monotherapy dose-escalation part (N ≈ 51 patients) of the phase I trial of ivuxolimab. Results and caveats for the whole study, not just this receptor: On average, CD8+ T cells showed more expanded clones than CD4+ T cells after ivuxolimab. Clonal expansion of both CD4+ and CD8+ blood T cells was observed from baseline to week 6 at doses 0.1 to 3.0 mg/kg. Partial responders in the 0.1-3.0 mg/kg groups had among the lowest normalized peripheral clonal expansion, especially among CD8+ T cells. Low levels of normalized T-cell clonal expansion were also shown by some nonresponding patients. Antigen specificity was not determined for the clonally expanded peripheral T cells.

On this clone itself: Its antigen remains undetermined. No base quality information exists; no much larger clone differs at one position.

The trial excluded patients who had a history of autoimmune disease or who were on systemic immunosuppression. In every dose cohort, peripheral blood was drawn for TCR sequencing at baseline, cycle 4 day 1, and cycle 7 day 1. The samples were taken from a phase I, first-in-human, multicenter, open-label dose-escalation trial of ivuxolimab. The trial enrolled adults with locally advanced or metastatic head and neck squamous cell, hepatocellular, melanoma or renal cell carcinoma. CD4+ and CD8+ T cells were sorted separately from peripheral blood before TCR sequencing. Genomic DNA was isolated from the sorted cells so that the TCRbeta CDR3 region could be sequenced. The immunoSEQ Assay was used to sequence the TCRbeta CDR3 regions. What TCRdb holds here is the immuneACCESS table cut down to in-frame rearrangements. Part of the clones is not present; checked against another copy, under half of the missing clones reflect an unresolved V gene, and the others are unexplained. The sample profile shows about 18,000 clones; approximately 83% of them were found once. The ten biggest clones cover over 50% of the sample.

From the germline V gene (reference sequence), CDR1 is GTSNPN and CDR2 is SVGIG. Taken from cysteine to phenylalanine, the CDR3 has 11 residues. CDR3 DNA is the only sequence kept; it has 33 bases, read in frame from the first base. The V end loses 3 bases and the J end loses 12 bases, and a stretch of 15 bases separates them. The chain is assembled from TRBV30 and TRBJ2-7, and possibly TRBD2, on 6 matching bases. Material: CD4+ or CD8+ T cells sorted from blood, obtained in a trial of the OX40 agonist ivuxolimab. The receptor's source is an adult with an advanced solid tumor such as melanoma, head and neck, liver or kidney cancer. At the DNA level, the sequence is TGTGCCTGGAGCCCTGGGACTCTTAGGTACTTC. Its amino acids are CAWSPGTLRYF. Joined to the reference TRBV30 and TRBJ2-7 proteins, this CDR3 gives the full variable domain: SQTIHQWPATLVQPVGSPLSLECTVEGTSNPNLYWYRQAAGRGLQLLFYSVGIGQISSEVPQNLSASRPQDRQFILSSKKLLLSDSGFYLCAWSPGTLRYFGPGTRLTVT.